This TCR beta chain comes out of a study of T cells in Graves' hyperthyroidism and ophthalmopathy. Study results and caveats: Model-based prediction identified ophthalmopathy a median around 6.7 months prior to its onset. Within blood appeared most thyroid clonotypes that had expanded above 0.001.

Each diagnosis drew on symptoms, thyroxine, TRAb, thyroid ultrasound and orbital computed tomography findings. CDR3 length: 11 residues. Germline values: CDR1 SEHNR, CDR2 FQNEAQ (reference sequence). V was trimmed by 7 bases and J by 3 bases, leaving 6 bases between them. From RNA transcripts, TCR beta CDR3 regions were amplified. Carried out on the TCR CDR3, a first-round RT-PCR used the HTBI primer set. TCRdb ran MiXCR on the multiplex PCR reads and lists one entry per CDR3 protein. This sample has a few hundred thousand distinct CDR3 sequences, with 46% found just once. At least ten counts were recorded for this clonotype. The antigen is unknown.

This receptor was obtained from an adult woman with Graves' disease, either hyperthyroidism or ophthalmopathy (not recorded which). Specimen: peripheral blood or thyroid tissue (not recorded which). The chain recombines TRBV7-9 with TRBJ1-1; D gene uncertain. The CDR3 loop reads CASTSYTEAFF. CDR3 bases: TGTGCCAGCACCTCATACACTGAAGCTTTCTTT.